This T cell receptor beta chain was observed in a study of response to subunit inactivated influenza vaccine (dated by TCRdb to the late 2010s). About the full investigation: Deep quantitative T cell receptor repertoire profiling was used in the study to track responses to a trivalent subunit inactivated influenza vaccine. Broader findings and caveats from the paper: According to the authors, only a limited number of new T cells may be recruited by each seasonal influenza vaccination.

There are a few counts of this clonotype. It has no known antigen specificity. The sample holds no much larger clone one base away, and base qualities are not on file. Libraries came from RT-PCR. Sequencing was carried out with an Illumina HiSeq 2500. Starting from the raw public reads, TCRdb applied fastp trimming at Q25, assembled clones with MiXCR and retained in-frame beta chains. Under each unique CDR3 protein, matching rows form one entry showing the most common genes and DNA. The sample records under 750,000 distinct CDR3 sequences, around 11% of which are singletons. The ten largest account for roughly 10% of the sample. The sequence derives from a man aged 50 to 60 who received an inactivated influenza vaccine. Donor details come from another sample of the same person, matched by shared clones. This specimen was PBMCs from blood, taken on the day of vaccination.

The nucleotides are TGTGCCACCAGGGCTAGCACAGATACGCAGTATTTT. This gives the protein CATRASTDTQYF. The chain links TRBV24-1 with TRBJ2-3, with the D gene not clear enough to name. From its cysteine to its phenylalanine, the CDR3 spans 12 amino acids. The kept DNA is CDR3 alone, 36 bases in frame from the first base. Deletion took 7 bases off V and 0 bases off J, with a span of 4 bases between the germline ends. In the germline V gene, CDR1 corresponds to KGHDR and CDR2 to SFDVKD.